This is a list of T cell receptor beta chains from one sample in a study of CD8 T cells in Susac syndrome. TCRdb passed the immunoSEQ multiplex PCR reads through MiXCR, listing each CDR3 protein once. Among approximately 190,000 distinct CDR3 sequences listed, 91% were seen once. Sequenced sample: CD4+ T cells from PBMCs. The source of these receptors is a human donor with Susac syndrome. Each CDR3 is given with its conserved first and last residue. The order of the fields is CDR3 DNA, CDR3 protein, V gene, J gene, D gene, clone size. D genes are given only for firm matches. Rows may omit the clone size; those that give it use once, few, many or a size class.

CDR3nt: TGTGCCAGCAGTTACTCGAAAGGGGGCTCTGGGGCCAACGTCCTGACTTTC
CDR3aa: CASSYSKGGSGANVLTF
v_gene: TRBV6-5
j_gene: TRBJ2-6
d_gene: .
abundance: .

CDR3nt: TGTGCCAGCAGCCAAGACGTAACAGGAGCCAAAAACATTCAGTACTTC
CDR3aa: CASSQDVTGAKNIQYF
v_gene: TRBV3-1
j_gene: TRBJ2-4
d_gene: .
abundance: .

CDR3nt: TGTGCCAGCAGTTTGGGGCGGGGTATGAACACTGAAGCTTTCTTT
CDR3aa: CASSLGRGMNTEAFF
v_gene: TRBV12-3/TRBV12-4
j_gene: TRBJ1-1
d_gene: .
abundance: .

CDR3nt: TGTGCCAGCAGCCCCGTCCGGGGGGGGAACACCGGGGAGCTGTTTTTT
CDR3aa: CASSPVRGGNTGELFF
v_gene: TRBV7-9
j_gene: TRBJ2-2
d_gene: TRBD2
abundance: .

CDR3nt: TGTGCCAGCAGTTCCAGGGCCAACAATCAGCCCCAGCATTTT
CDR3aa: CASSSRANNQPQHF
v_gene: TRBV27
j_gene: TRBJ1-5
d_gene: .
abundance: .

CDR3nt: TGCAGTGCTAGAGATCCGGCTAACACCGGGGAGCTGTTTTTT
CDR3aa: CSARDPANTGELFF
v_gene: TRBV20-1
j_gene: TRBJ2-2
d_gene: .
abundance: .

CDR3nt: TGTGCCAGCAGACCGGGACTAGCGTCCCCCCGGGTGTTCTTC
CDR3aa: CASRPGLASPRVFF
v_gene: TRBV2
j_gene: TRBJ2-1
d_gene: TRBD2
abundance: .

CDR3nt: TGTGCCAGCTCACCCCTCTCAGGACAGGAGCTAGCCAAAAACATTCAGTACTTC
CDR3aa: CASSPLSGQELAKNIQYF
v_gene: TRBV18
j_gene: TRBJ2-4
d_gene: TRBD1
abundance: .

CDR3nt: TGTGCCATCACCTCCTCAGGGGGCACAGATACGCAGTATTTT
CDR3aa: CAITSSGGTDTQYF
v_gene: TRBV10-3
j_gene: TRBJ2-3
d_gene: .
abundance: .

CDR3nt: TGTGCCAGCAGCCCCAGACAGACTAGCACAGATACGCAGTATTTT
CDR3aa: CASSPRQTSTDTQYF
v_gene: TRBV9
j_gene: TRBJ2-3
d_gene: .
abundance: .

CDR3nt: TGCGCCAGCAGCGCGGACAGGGAGGGCCCTGAAGCTTTCTTT
CDR3aa: CASSADREGPEAFF
v_gene: TRBV5-1
j_gene: TRBJ1-1
d_gene: TRBD1
abundance: .

CDR3nt: TGCAGTGCTACTAAGGACGGGACAGGGGGCAATGAGCAGTTCTTC
CDR3aa: CSATKDGTGGNEQFF
v_gene: TRBV20-1
j_gene: TRBJ2-1
d_gene: TRBD1
abundance: once

CDR3nt: TGCAGTGCCCAACGGCCGGGAGGGCCGGGCGAGCAGTACTTC
CDR3aa: CSAQRPGGPGEQYF
v_gene: TRBV20-1
j_gene: TRBJ2-7
d_gene: TRBD2
abundance: .

CDR3nt: TGTGCCAGCAGTTCGTACAGGGTTGACACTGAAGCTTTCTTT
CDR3aa: CASSSYRVDTEAFF
v_gene: TRBV28
j_gene: TRBJ1-1
d_gene: .
abundance: .

CDR3nt: TGTGCCACCAGCAGAGCCGGTATTGGCGAAAAACTGTTTTTT
CDR3aa: CATSRAGIGEKLFF
v_gene: TRBV15
j_gene: TRBJ1-4
d_gene: .
abundance: .

CDR3nt: TGTGCCAGTAGTATTAGAGGGGGAGAGGAGACCCAGTACTTC
CDR3aa: CASSIRGGEETQYF
v_gene: TRBV19
j_gene: TRBJ2-5
d_gene: .
abundance: .

CDR3nt: TGTGCCAGCAGCCCGGAGGGGCAGGGCTCCTACAATGAGCAGTTCTTC
CDR3aa: CASSPEGQGSYNEQFF
v_gene: TRBV9
j_gene: TRBJ2-1
d_gene: .
abundance: .

CDR3nt: TGCGCCAGCAGCTTGATGAGCGGGGGGAGCACAGATACGCAGTATTTT
CDR3aa: CASSLMSGGSTDTQYF
v_gene: TRBV5-1
j_gene: TRBJ2-3
d_gene: TRBD2
abundance: .

CDR3nt: TGTGCCAGCAGCAAGCGGACAGAGTACTATGGCTACACCTTC
CDR3aa: CASSKRTEYYGYTF
v_gene: TRBV7-8
j_gene: TRBJ1-2
d_gene: .
abundance: .

CDR3nt: TGTGCCAGCAGCTCCCCTGAGTATCTGGTCGCCAAAAACATTCAGTACTTC
CDR3aa: CASSSPEYLVAKNIQYF
v_gene: TRBV13
j_gene: TRBJ2-4
d_gene: .
abundance: .